This paragraph reports one T cell receptor (beta chain). Sequenced by immunoSEQ multiplex PCR; TCRdb stores in-frame clones only, minus some. The sample records approximately 400,000 clones, more than 75% being singletons. The data belong to a study of blood T cell repertoires in COVID-19. The sample comprised PBMCs or T cells enriched from blood (not recorded which). The TCR was taken from a woman between 18 and 29 years old who had recovered from COVID-19.

CDR3 DNA: TGCGCCAGCAGCTTGGGTTTCGTGAGGGGGCACTACGAGCAGTACTTC. It encodes CASSLGFVRGHYEQYF. The chain joins TRBV5-1 to TRBJ2-7; 7 nucleotides match TRBD1. The trim removed 0 bases at V and 3 bases at J, leaving 9 bases unmatched. CDR3 length equals 16 residues. The V gene's germline CDR1 is SGHRS and CDR2 YFSETQ.